This T cell receptor (beta chain) was observed in a study of blood T cell repertoires in COVID-19. On the study more broadly: Material from acute and convalescent COVID-19 was sourced from the United States, Italy and Spain. T cells, B-cell-depleted T cells, or PBMCs provided the cDNA or gDNA that served as material.

In the authors' workflow: From reference gene primer amplification, estimates of nucleated cell counts were derived. This table comes from immunoSEQ multiplex PCR, and its TCRdb copy is limited to in-frame clones, with some not included. That table supplies the V and J calls and clone size; D and trimming were determined from the DNA. The repertoire holds hundreds of thousands of clones, with around 87% as singletons. This CDR3 contains 13 residues. V lost 4 bases to trimming and J lost 4 bases, with 11 bases between them. CDR1 and CDR2 (germline): LGHDT, YNNKEL (reference sequence). J is TRBJ2-7 and V is TRBV3-1 (or the pseudogene TRBV3-2); D is ambiguous. The source is a woman aged 55 to 70 with COVID-19, enrolled during active disease. Sequencing was done on a sample of peripheral blood. In DNA form, the CDR3 reads TGTGCCAGCAGCCGCACTCTGGAGTACGAGCAGTACTTC. Amino acid sequence: CASSRTLEYEQYF.